This entry features one T cell receptor beta chain sequence. This clone has just one count. The antigen it binds to is not known. It has no much larger one-base neighbor in the sample; base qualities were not kept. The sample belongs to a study of cytomegalovirus exposure and HLA in healthy donors (TCRdb year 2017). Regarding the complete study: A later analysis indicated that the 100 to 150 validation repertoires were generated on the platform also employed for the 720 or so repertoires of the first cohort. The study aimed to test whether signatures of past pathogen exposure could be identified by cataloging public T cell receptors. In addition to the first cohort of around 670 subjects, a separate validation cohort of approximately 130 different subjects was used. To predict cytomegalovirus infection status, the study brought together high-throughput TCR immunosequencing, statistical association of individual TCRs with disease status, and machine learning. The paper as a whole reports these results and caveats: The authors suggested that the approach could potentially be generalized to other disease states and immunological phenotypes. A later analysis found that TCRs clustered in the first cohort also tended to co-occur in the roughly 120 validation repertoires, with just under 95% of cluster scores above 0. A later analysis had no HLA typing for the validation cohort, so co-occurrence there was scored across all 130 or so repertoires. In both the original and validation cohorts, the classifier was reported to diagnose cytomegalovirus status with high specificity and sensitivity. Most TCR sequences were seen in very few donors, while some public TCRs were found in many individuals. A total of about 180 TCR beta chains were listed by the study as associated with cytomegalovirus. A few of the identified cytomegalovirus-associated TCR beta chains were confirmed in vitro to be specific for cytomegalovirus antigens.

The donors belonged to the validation cohort of over a hundred subjects, which was separate from the approximately 660-subject first cohort. Libraries were made using the immunoSEQ multiplex PCR assay. In the original analysis: A statistical classification framework was built to diagnose cytomegalovirus status from the catalog of TCR beta chain sequences. The clones in this table, taken by TCRdb from immuneACCESS, are in-frame only. Not every clone is retained; where verified, under half of the shortfall comes from an unresolved V gene, and the cause of the rest is unknown. That table gives V, J and clone size, and the DNA gave D and trimming. Across this sample there are about 360,000 clones, with just over 85% seen only once. The leading ten clones occupy about 0.8% of the sample. The sequence derives from a woman under 30 in good health and CMV-seronegative. Specimen: PBMCs.

DNA sequence: TGTGCCAGCAGCCTAGGGGGCGGGGGAGGCAATCAGCCCCAGCATTTT. Translated, it gives CASSLGGGGGNQPQHF. This receptor chain uses TRBV9 and TRBJ1-5, and 7 junctional nucleotides match TRBD1. Inclusive of the bounding cysteine and phenylalanine, the CDR3 is 16 residues long. Only the CDR3 portion is preserved as DNA: 48 bases, with reading frame beginning at the first base. For this chain, trimming is 4 bases at the V end and 2 bases at the J end, and the number of junction bases without a gene match is 9. CDR1 and CDR2 are read off the germline V gene as SGDLS and YYNGEE.